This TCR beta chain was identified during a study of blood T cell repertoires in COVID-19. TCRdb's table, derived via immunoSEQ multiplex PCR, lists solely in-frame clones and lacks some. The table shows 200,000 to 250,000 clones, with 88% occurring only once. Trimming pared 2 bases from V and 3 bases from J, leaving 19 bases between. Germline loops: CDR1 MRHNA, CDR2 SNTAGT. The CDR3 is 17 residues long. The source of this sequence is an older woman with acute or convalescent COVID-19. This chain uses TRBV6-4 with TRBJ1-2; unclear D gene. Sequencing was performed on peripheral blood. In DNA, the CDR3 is TGTGCCAGCAGTGACCCCCAGACGACCGCCGACTACTATGGCTACACCTTC. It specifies CASSDPQTTADYYGYTF.